The rows below give T cell receptor beta chains drawn from one sample of a study of cytomegalovirus exposure and HLA in healthy donors. Clones were sequenced by immunoSEQ multiplex PCR, and TCRdb holds only the in-frame ones, with some missing. Of fewer than 120,000 clones in the sample, around 84% were seen once. Material: PBMCs. The receptors here all came from a woman aged 25-40 years in good health and CMV-seronegative. Each CDR3 is given without its conserved first and last residue.

>TRBJ1-2|TRBV28
ASSPPRETAYGYT
>TRBJ2-7|TRBV29-1
SVEPLARPYEQY
>TRBJ1-5|TRBV7-8
ASSLTGGLSGNQPQH
>TRBJ2-1|TRBV30
AWGTQGYEQF
>TRBJ2-3|TRBV6-5
ASSYARRGDTDTQY
>TRBJ2-5|TRBV13
ASSYAMGGWETQY
>TRBJ1-6|TRBV7-8
ASSLAVGGTGSSPLH
>TRBJ1-1|TRBV9
ASSGTGITEAF
>TRBJ1-3|TRBV9
ASSAGTDGNTIY
>TRBJ1-1|TRBV6-1
ASRSTGETEAF
>TRBJ1-4|TRBV28
ASSSPGQGDTNEKLF
>TRBJ2-7|TRBV7-3
ASSLGGLSFEQY
>TRBJ2-1|TRBV4-1
ASTRLAGGYNEQF
>TRBJ2-5|TRBV29-1
SALWIRQGAKETQY
>TRBJ2-1|TRBV14
ASSQRQRAGGYNEQF
>TRBJ2-1|TRBV6-1
ASSERTSGNEQF
>TRBJ2-3|TRBV10-3
AIGTRGKDTQY
>TRBJ1-2|TRBV10-3
AISLDRAGGYT
>TRBJ1-3|TRBV4-2
ASSHVAVHSGNTIY
>TRBJ2-3|TRBV27
ASRDRDSRTDTQY
>TRBJ2-7|TRBV4-3
ASSQFSGTFYEQY
>TRBJ1-4|TRBV7-8
ASSLLQTNEKLF
>TRBJ2-1|TRBV11-1
ASSLRGAASSYNEQF
>TRBJ2-1|TRBV4-3
ASSQDRTGTNEQF
>TRBJ2-7|TRBV5-8
ASSVNYEQY
>TRBJ1-4|TRBV10-3
AAGPGHTNEKLF
>TRBJ1-1|TRBV28
ASSPINGDRRKAF
>TRBJ2-3|TRBV5-1
ASRSGSLTDTQY
>TRBJ2-1|TRBV7-2
ASSPLLEVEQF
>TRBJ1-4|TRBV30
AWKAGHRGNEKLF
>TRBJ2-5|TRBV5-1
ASSLAGRGEETQY
>TRBJ2-5|TRBV21-1
ASSSNSGDRGPQTQY
>TRBJ2-7|TRBV29-1
SVETSGVTYEQY
>TRBJ2-2|TRBV10-3
AISGQIGGTGELF
>TRBJ2-7|TRBV7-9
ASSLGQGDYEQY
>TRBJ1-6|TRBV30
AWISRVNSPLH
>TRBJ2-1|TRBV9
ASSVGPGRDYNEQF
>TRBJ2-5|TRBV28
ASSRGTVQETQY
>TRBJ2-1|TRBV5-1
ASSAGLAGDNEQF
>TRBJ2-2|TRBV4-1
ASSQKPRGNTGELF
>TRBJ1-1|TRBV4-3
ASSQDRAGDTEAF
>TRBJ2-2|TRBV30
AWSSAGELF
>TRBJ2-5|TRBV1
TSSQPHELPETQY
>TRBJ2-1|TRBV5-1
ASSLGKAEQF
>TRBJ2-2|TRBV5-4
ASSSRLADYTGELF
>TRBJ2-5|TRBV5-1
ASSWGQGQTQY
>TRBJ2-7|TRBV4-1
ASSLTRTDEQY
>TRBJ2-1|TRBV7-3
ASSLWAGSYNEQF
>TRBJ1-1|TRBV28
ASREGYGEAF
>TRBJ2-5|TRBV2
ASSSDRGGETQY